The 2 T cell receptor beta chains below all came from one sample that was sequenced in a study of OX40 agonist ivuxolimab in advanced cancers. Produced via immunoSEQ multiplex PCR; TCRdb's table is partial and in-frame only. Found here are more than 70,000 clones, about 88% of them singletons; the top ten hold roughly an eighth. Here the sequenced sample was CD4+ or CD8+ T cells sorted from blood, taken in a trial of the OX40 agonist ivuxolimab. Receptors were obtained from an adult with an advanced solid tumor such as melanoma, head and neck, liver or kidney cancer.

This clone was observed a single time. The chain recombines TRBV15 with TRBJ2-7; 9 bases match TRBD2. This CDR3 spans 19 amino acids. Trimming cost V 4 bases and J 6 bases; bases outside gene matches: 22. Germline values: CDR1 LNHNV, CDR2 YYDKDF (reference sequence). As DNA, the CDR3 is TGTGCCACCAGCAACCCTCTATTGGCGGGAGGGGGTAAGAGTCTCGAGCAGTACTTC. Its protein product is CATSNPLLAGGGKSLEQYF.

The genes are TRBV11-2 and TRBJ2-1; 9 bases match TRBD2. Germline CDR1 SGHAT, CDR2 FQNNGV. CDR3 size: 19 residues. V shed 4 bases and J 4 bases; nucleotides not matched to a gene: 17. DNA for the CDR3: TGTGCCAGCAGCTCCCCCACCCGCGCGGGAGGGAGAGGGTACAATGAGCAGTTCTTC. This sequence encodes CASSSPTRAGGRGYNEQFF.